Detailed here is one TCR beta chain. The sample originates from a study of blood T cell repertoires in COVID-19. Study details: Samples representing acute and convalescent COVID-19 were sourced from the United States, Italy and Spain. From T cells, B-cell-depleted T cells, or PBMCs came the material, which was cDNA or gDNA.

Followed over time, Seattle patients had been enrolled while infection was active. Method: immunoSEQ multiplex PCR; TCRdb's copy keeps in-frame clones and lacks some. In the table there are 310,000 or so clones, approximately 90% of which are singletons. V lost 2 bases to trimming and J lost 8 bases, with 18 bases between them. CDR1 is SGHTA, CDR2 FQGNSA, per germline. The CDR3 has 15 amino acids. The rearrangement links TRBV7-2 to TRBJ1-2; D is possibly TRBD1 (6 bases). Sequencing used peripheral blood. The sequence was collected from a man younger than 40 with COVID-19, enrolled during active disease. CDR3 DNA: TGTGCCAGCAGCTTATCCGCGGTACAGGGTGGGGGCTACACCTTC. This gives the protein CASSLSAVQGGGYTF.